These T cell receptor beta chains were read from a single sample in a study of neurological immune-mediated disorders. TCRdb analysed the 5' RACE reads with MiXCR anew, one entry per CDR3 protein. The sample has tens of thousands of distinct CDR3 sequences, less than 25% seen once. The specimen was PBMCs. The origin of the receptors is a man aged 60 to 69 with HTLV-1-associated myelopathy (HAM/TSP). Each CDR3 is given with its conserved first and last residue. The D gene is left open where the match is weak. For some rows the clone size is stated as once, few or many, or as a class when expanded; others skip it.

len | d_gene | j_gene | abundance | v_gene | CDR3nt | CDR3aa
15 | NA | TRBJ1-2 | few | TRBV6-2/TRBV6-3 | TGTGCCAGCACCAAACAGACAGGAGGCAACTATGGCTACACCTTC | CASTKQTGGNYGYTF
16 | TRBD2 | TRBJ2-1 | many | TRBV12-3/TRBV12-4 | TGTGCCAGCAACCCGGGGGGGGTCAGGACCTACAATGAGCAGTTCTTC | CASNPGGVRTYNEQFF
14 | NA | TRBJ2-2 | many | TRBV5-1 | TGCGCCAGCAGCTTAGAGCCGAACACCGGGGAGCTGTTTTTT | CASSLEPNTGELFF
15 | TRBD2 | TRBJ2-1 | many | TRBV20-1 | TGCAGTGCTAAGAAGCGGGAGGCCCCTACAAATGAGCAGTTCTTC | CSAKKREAPTNEQFF
18 | NA | TRBJ2-1 | few | TRBV3-1 | TGTGCCAGCAGCCAACCCTTAGGGACTGGGTTGGGAAACAATGAGCAGTTCTTC | CASSQPLGTGLGNNEQFF
14 | NA | TRBJ2-1 | NA | TRBV2 | TGTGCCAGCAGTGATTTTGTCAAAAACAATGAGCAGTTCTTC | CASSDFVKNNEQFF
11 | NA | TRBJ2-7 | many | TRBV29-1 | TGCAGCGTTGAAGTCGCCTACGAGCAGTACTTC | CSVEVAYEQYF
14 | NA | TRBJ1-5 | many | TRBV28 | TGTGCCAGCAGTTTATACAGGGACGGTCAGCCCCAGCATTTT | CASSLYRDGQPQHF
14 | TRBD1 | TRBJ2-1 | many | TRBV29-1 | TGCAGCGTTGACGGGGACAGGGGGCTAAATGAGCAGTTCTTC | CSVDGDRGLNEQFF
14 | NA | TRBJ2-2 | NA | TRBV10-3 | TGTGCCATCAGTGAGACCGGACAGCGCGGGGAGCTGTTTTTT | CAISETGQRGELFF
12 | NA | TRBJ2-7 | NA | TRBV29-1 | TGCAGCGTCCCGCAGGGTAGAGGCGAGCAGTACTTC | CSVPQGRGEQYF
14 | NA | TRBJ2-7 | NA | TRBV28 | TGTGCCAGCAGGCCCCCGGGGCACAACTACGAGCAGTACTTC | CASRPPGHNYEQYF
18 | TRBD1 | TRBJ1-1 | NA | TRBV14 | TGTGCCAGCAGCCAAGATCACGTGACAGGGCGCTTTGACACTGAAGCTTTCTTT | CASSQDHVTGRFDTEAFF
15 | NA | TRBJ2-7 | NA | TRBV5-1 | TGCGCCAGCAGCCCTGGTGGGGGGCAGAACTACGAGCAGTACTTC | CASSPGGGQNYEQYF
13 | TRBD1 | TRBJ1-1 | many | TRBV6-2/TRBV6-3 | TGTGCCAGCACCCGACAGGGGTCCACTGAAGCTTTCTTT | CASTRQGSTEAFF
12 | NA | TRBJ2-1 | many | TRBV20-1 | TGCAGTGCCGCGGGGAGATATCATGAGCAGTTCTTC | CSAAGRYHEQFF
12 | TRBD2 | TRBJ2-1 | NA | TRBV10-3 | TGTGCCACCGGTCCCGGGGAGGGTGAGCAGTTCTTC | CATGPGEGEQFF
15 | NA | TRBJ1-2 | many | TRBV20-1 | TGCAGTGCTAGGGCCCCAGGCAGGGGCGTCGATGGCTACACCTTC | CSARAPGRGVDGYTF
16 | TRBD2 | TRBJ2-1 | NA | TRBV7-9 | TGTGCCAGCAGCTTAGGGCGACTAGCGGGAGTTCCTGAGCAGTTCTTC | CASSLGRLAGVPEQFF
18 | TRBD2 | TRBJ2-1 | few | TRBV4-1 | TGCGCCAGCAGCCTGGGACTAGCGGGAGCCCATTCGTCCAATGAGCAGTTCTTC | CASSLGLAGAHSSNEQFF
13 | NA | TRBJ1-1 | many | TRBV28 | TGTGCCAGCAGAACATCGGTTGTGACTGAAGCTTTCTTT | CASRTSVVTEAFF
11 | NA | TRBJ2-2 | NA | TRBV3-1 | TGTGCCAGCAGCCAATCCGGGGAGCTGTTTTTT | CASSQSGELFF
13 | NA | TRBJ2-3 | many | TRBV24-1 | TGTGCCACCAGTGATTTGCATGGTCATACGCAGTATTTT | CATSDLHGHTQYF